This is a list of T cell receptor beta chains from one sample in a study of cytomegalovirus exposure and HLA in healthy donors. TCRdb's copy holds only in-frame clones and misses some; the assay was immunoSEQ multiplex PCR. The sample yields around 50,000 clones, roughly 94% seen once. Sequencing was carried out using PBMCs. The receptors shown here come from a woman aged 18-29 years in good health and CMV-seropositive. CDR3s include the opening cysteine and the closing phenylalanine or tryptophan. D genes are given only for firm matches.

v_call	j_call	d_call	cdr3_aa
TRBV27	TRBJ2-5	TRBD2	CASSLRASGRVGETQYF
TRBV5-4	TRBJ2-3	TRBD2	CASSLRTSGPTDTQYF
TRBV19	TRBJ1-5	NA	CASSSQGINQPQHF
TRBV5-1	TRBJ2-3	TRBD2	CASSLPPTSVLPDTQYF
TRBV14	TRBJ2-7	TRBD2	CASSRSGSYYEQYF
TRBV30	TRBJ2-7	NA	CAWSLPPGLYEQYF
TRBV7-9	TRBJ2-7	NA	CASSPQDYEQYF
TRBV2	TRBJ2-1	TRBD2	CASWGLPYNEQFF
TRBV30	TRBJ2-7	NA	CAWSWQGPYEQYF
TRBV10-3	TRBJ1-2	TRBD1	CAIRGQNYGYTF
TRBV28	TRBJ2-2	TRBD2	CASSSPAGGTGELFF
TRBV11-3	TRBJ2-1	TRBD2	CASSLDGLAGHNEQFF
TRBV7-9	TRBJ2-1	TRBD2	CASSPLKAGATRFF